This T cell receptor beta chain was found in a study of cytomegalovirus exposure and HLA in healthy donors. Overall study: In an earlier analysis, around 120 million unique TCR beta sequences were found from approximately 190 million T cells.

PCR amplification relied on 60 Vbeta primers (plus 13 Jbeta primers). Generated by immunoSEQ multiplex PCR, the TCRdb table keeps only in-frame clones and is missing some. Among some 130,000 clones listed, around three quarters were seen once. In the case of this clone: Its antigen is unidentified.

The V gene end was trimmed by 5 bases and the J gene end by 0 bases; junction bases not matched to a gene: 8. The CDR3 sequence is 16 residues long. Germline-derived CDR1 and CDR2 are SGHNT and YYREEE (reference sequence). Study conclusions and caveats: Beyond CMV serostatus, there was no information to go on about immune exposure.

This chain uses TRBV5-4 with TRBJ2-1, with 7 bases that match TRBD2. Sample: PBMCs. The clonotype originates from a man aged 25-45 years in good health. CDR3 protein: CASSRVAGDSYNEQFF. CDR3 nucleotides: TGTGCCAGCAGTCGCGTAGCGGGTGACTCCTACAATGAGCAGTTCTTC. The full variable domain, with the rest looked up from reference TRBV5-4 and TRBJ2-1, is ETGVTQSPTHLIKTRGQQVTLRCSSQSGHNTVSWYQQALGQGPQFIFQYYREEENGRGNFPPRFSGLQFPNYSSELNVNALELDDSALYLCASSRVAGDSYNEQFFGPGTRLTVL.